A selection of T cell receptor beta chains follows, all from one sample in a study of T cell responses to AZD1222 COVID-19 vaccine. Libraries were prepared by immunoSEQ multiplex PCR; TCRdb keeps only in-frame clonotypes and omits some of them. The sample lists 130,000 or so clones, roughly 90% seen once, with around 1% in the top ten. The specimen comprised peripheral blood, sampled 28 days after the second AZD1222 dose. These receptors originate from an adult who received the AZD1222 COVID-19 vaccine. Each CDR3 is given with its conserved first and last residue. Fields, in order: CDR3 length, V gene, J gene, CDR3 protein.

length: 14; V: TRBV27; J: TRBJ1-2; CDR3: CASSRGQVGYGYTF
length: 13; V: TRBV7-8; J: TRBJ1-2; CDR3: CASSFGRDYGYTF
length: 14; V: TRBV5-6; J: TRBJ1-4; CDR3: CASSLTASNEKLFF
length: 15; V: TRBV10-3; J: TRBJ2-3; CDR3: CAISESEVPTDTQYF
length: 13; V: TRBV7-7; J: TRBJ2-2; CDR3: CASSPVLGGELFF
length: 14; V: TRBV5-1; J: TRBJ1-5; CDR3: CASSPRPGNQPQHF
length: 10; V: TRBV20-1; J: TRBJ1-1; CDR3: CSAVFTEAFF
length: 17; V: TRBV18; J: TRBJ2-3; CDR3: CASSAGTSGSGTDTQYF
length: 17; V: TRBV5-3; J: TRBJ2-7; CDR3: CARSARILRDTSYEQYF
length: 19; V: TRBV5-4; J: TRBJ2-1; CDR3: CASSGTGTPGLAAYNEQFF
length: 15; V: TRBV10-3; J: TRBJ1-2; CDR3: CAISDGAGVFYGYTF
length: 14; V: TRBV19; J: TRBJ2-2; CDR3: CATTGTGPTGELFF
length: 13; V: TRBV27; J: TRBJ1-1; CDR3: CASSFQMNTEAFF
length: 12; V: TRBV9; J: TRBJ1-1; CDR3: CASSVARGEAFF
length: 14; V: TRBV6-5; J: TRBJ2-3; CDR3: CASRRLGVTDTQYF
length: 14; V: TRBV9; J: TRBJ2-7; CDR3: CASSEGTGGYEQYF
length: 14; V: TRBV18; J: TRBJ1-2; CDR3: CASSSDRGSYGYTF
length: 14; V: TRBV11-2; J: TRBJ1-1; CDR3: CASSLVGGSAEAFF
length: 19; V: TRBV2; J: TRBJ2-1; CDR3: CASSTTDWGGGSGGDEQFF
length: 15; V: TRBV27; J: TRBJ2-5; CDR3: CASSPLPGRQETQYF
length: 15; V: TRBV7-2; J: TRBJ2-7; CDR3: CASSSSGTLFYEQYF
length: 15; V: TRBV4-1; J: TRBJ2-3; CDR3: CASSLPTPGVDTQYF
length: 14; V: TRBV18; J: TRBJ1-2; CDR3: CASLTGSSGYGYTF
length: 16; V: TRBV30; J: TRBJ1-4; CDR3: CAWSVGRGQTNEKLFF
length: 15; V: TRBV19; J: TRBJ1-1; CDR3: CASSIGASMNTEAFF
length: 12; V: TRBV28; J: TRBJ1-2; CDR3: CASSLGGYGYTF
length: 18; V: TRBV3-1/TRBV3-2; J: TRBJ1-4; CDR3: CASRRGPGQGFSNEKLFF
length: 15; V: TRBV5-1; J: TRBJ1-4; CDR3: CASSLSWGRFEKLFF
length: 13; V: TRBV13; J: TRBJ1-2; CDR3: CASSLPTGDGYTF
length: 13; V: TRBV2; J: TRBJ1-1; CDR3: CASSRGLNTEAFF
length: 14; V: TRBV5-6; J: TRBJ1-1; CDR3: CASSLQGMDTEAFF
length: 17; V: TRBV2; J: TRBJ2-5; CDR3: CASSERPSGRKQETQYF
length: 14; V: TRBV28; J: TRBJ1-2; CDR3: CASSLSPSEYGYTF
length: 15; V: TRBV30; J: TRBJ1-2; CDR3: CAWSVKGGPNYGYTF
length: 16; V: TRBV5-1; J: TRBJ2-7; CDR3: CASRLGQGFLTYEQYF